Shown below are 29 T cell receptor beta chains from a single sample sequenced in a study of cytomegalovirus exposure and HLA in healthy donors. The PCR contained 60 Vbeta and 13 Jbeta primers. TCRdb's table, derived via immunoSEQ multiplex PCR, lists solely in-frame clones and lacks some. The sample has more than 200,000 clones, almost 80% seen once. Sequencing used PBMCs. The receptors stem from a man between 18 and 35 years old in good health and CMV-seronegative.

The rearrangement joins TRBV6-5 to TRBJ2-3, with TRBD1 matching over 9 bases. This CDR3 comprises 15 residues. The germline gives CDR1 MNHEY, CDR2 SVGAGI. J gave up 3 bases and V 2 bases, and 3 bases lay outside the gene matches. CDR3 amino acids: CASSYGTGKTDTQYF. CDR3 nucleotide sequence: TGTGCCAGCAGTTACGGGACAGGGAAGACAGATACGCAGTATTTT.

This clone appeared a single time. This chain joins TRBV30 and TRBJ1-4, with 10 bases that match TRBD1. Germline V lookup: CDR1 GTSNPN, CDR2 SVGIG (reference sequence). Germline trimming cut 5 bases from V and 8 bases from J; bases unmatched to any gene: 8. CDR3 length: 14 amino acids. The CDR3 region has the DNA TGTGCCTGGGACCGACAGGGGGCAGGGGAAAAACTGTTTTTT. This gives the protein CAWDRQGAGEKLFF.

This sequence joins TRBV27 and TRBJ2-7, with D maybe TRBD2 (5 bases). The V end was cut by 2 bases, the J end by 2 bases, with 13 bases between. CDR1 is MNHEY and CDR2 is SMNVEV in the germline V gene (reference sequence). The CDR3 has 15 amino acids. The CDR3: CASSLDIRTPYEQYF. As DNA, the CDR3 is TGTGCCAGCAGTTTAGACATTCGGACTCCCTACGAGCAGTACTTC.

The V and J genes are TRBV5-1 and TRBJ1-1; 7 bases are shared with TRBD1. V lost 4 bases, J lost 2 bases, and 5 bases stayed unmatched. CDR3 length: 14 residues. Germline CDR1 reads SGHRS; CDR2 reads YFSETQ. In DNA form, the CDR3 reads TGCGCCAGCAGCCGGGGACAGATAAACACTGAAGCTTTCTTT. Protein product: CASSRGQINTEAFF.

The chain uses TRBV11-2 and TRBJ2-2; D perhaps matches TRBD2 (5 bases). Trimming left V 1 base short and J 4 bases short, with 7 bases between. CDR1 and CDR2 from the germline V gene are SGHAT and FQNNGV. The CDR3 spans 14 residues. Written as DNA, the CDR3 is TGTGCCAGCAGCTTAGTAGAGGGCACCGGGGAGCTGTTTTTT. Protein sequence: CASSLVEGTGELFF.

This clone was seen just once. The chain recombines TRBV5-1 with TRBJ1-4; 9 bases align to TRBD1. The V gene's germline CDR1 is SGHRS and CDR2 YFSETQ. The CDR3 has 16 amino acids. Trimming at V came to 5 bases and at J to 0 bases, leaving 5 bases not matched to a gene. This CDR3 reads CASRARQGATNEKLFF. The CDR3 region has the DNA TGCGCCAGCAGGGCTCGACAGGGGGCAACTAATGAAAAACTGTTTTTT.

Regarding this clone: The junction departs from germline at one end; a sequencing error may be responsible. J is TRBJ1-1 and V is TRBV7-2, with D hard to call. The V gene's germline CDR1 is SGHTA and CDR2 FQGNSA. CDR3 length: 11 amino acids. As DNA, the CDR3 is TGTGCCAGCAGCTTTGACACCGAAGCTTTCTTT. The encoded protein is CASSFDTEAFF.

The chain recombines TRBV4-1 with TRBJ1-3; no reliable D call. Germline-derived CDR1 and CDR2 are MGHRA and YSYEKL. The V gene lost 6 bases and the J gene lost 4 bases, with 7 bases spanning the gap. The CDR3 runs 12 residues. CDR3 sequence reads: CASSREGNTIYF. In nucleotides, the CDR3 is TGCGCCAGCAGTCGCGAGGGAAACACCATATATTTT.

The chain carries TRBV19 and TRBJ1-1; D may be TRBD1 (5 bases). This CDR3 spans 15 amino acids. Trimming left V 4 bases short and J 5 bases short, with 17 bases between. CDR1 is LNHDA and CDR2 is SQIVND in the germline V gene (reference sequence). The CDR3 DNA reads as TGTGCCAGTAGTAGAGCTACGCAGGGTGGGACTGAAGCTTTCTTT. It codes for CASSRATQGGTEAFF. Drawing the rest from reference TRBV19 and TRBJ1-1, the complete variable domain is DGGITQSPKYLFRKEGQNVTLSCEQNLNHDAMYWYRQDPGQGLRLIYYSQIVNDFQKGDIAEGYSVSREKKESFPLTVTSAQKNPTAFYLCASSRATQGGTEAFFGQGTRLTVV.

This clone was seen just once. At one of its ends the junction is not consistent with the germline gene, which may arise from a read error. The chain carries TRBV7-9 and TRBJ2-7; 9 positions agree with TRBD1. Per germline, CDR1 SEHNR and CDR2 FQNEAQ (reference sequence). The CDR3 loop spans 18 amino acids. CDR3 sequence reads: CSSSGRDRVNQGSYEQYF. In nucleotides, the CDR3 is TGTTCCAGCAGCGGGCGGGACAGGGTCAACCAAGGCTCCTACGAGCAGTACTTC.

This clone has a handful of counts. One end of the junction is discordant with germline, which a read error may explain. The chain combines TRBV11-1 with TRBJ1-2; 7 bases fit TRBD1. Per the germline V gene, CDR1 is SGHAT and CDR2 is FQDESV (reference sequence). There are 13 residues in the CDR3. CDR3 coding DNA: TGTGCCAGCAGCTTAGATGGTGCAGGGGGTGCATACTTC. Translating it yields CASSLDGAGGAYF.

The chain has TRBV7-2 and TRBJ2-1; 12 bases map to TRBD2. The CDR3 is made up of 16 amino acids. Per the germline V gene, CDR1 is SGHTA and CDR2 is FQGNSA. V lost 5 bases and J lost 10; bases outside the gene matches: 12. The CDR3 sequence is CASSLDWTSGTWEQFF. CDR3 coding DNA: TGTGCCAGCAGCCTAGACTGGACTAGCGGGACCTGGGAGCAGTTCTTC.

CDR3 sequence reads: CASSPSSSSYGYTF. The CDR3 bases are TGTGCCAGCAGTCCATCCTCCTCGAGCTATGGCTACACCTTC. The V call is TRBV6-6, the J call TRBJ1-2; D call uncertain. Trimming stripped 5 bases from V and 4 bases from J, with 14 bases between. The CDR3 consists of 14 residues. Germline assignment: CDR1 MNHNY and CDR2 SVGAGI (reference sequence).

The rearrangement links TRBV2 to TRBJ1-2; 7 bases agree with TRBD1. The CDR3 length is 13 residues. The germline V gene encodes CDR1 SNHLY and CDR2 FYNNEI. With V trimmed by 6 bases and J by 2 bases, 3 bases remained unmatched. CDR3 coding DNA: TGTGCCAGCAGGGAACAGGGGAACTATGGCTACACCTTC. Translation: CASREQGNYGYTF.

The chain has TRBV6-1 and TRBJ2-2, with no clear D. CDR3 length equals 14 residues. V was shortened by 6 bases and J by 5 bases, with 13 bases between the two germline ends. Germline V gives CDR1 MNHNS, CDR2 SASEGT. Here the CDR3 DNA reads TGTGCCAGCAGCCCTCAAGGCAGGACCGGGGAGCTGTTTTTT. Translating gives CASSPQGRTGELFF.

This chain links TRBV18 with TRBJ1-2; 10 bases line up with TRBD1. Looked up from germline, CDR1 is KGHSH and CDR2 is LQKENI. The CDR3 contains 16 residues. V lost 4 bases and J lost 6; bases outside the gene matches: 11. The CDR3 here is CASSQRSGTGADGYTF. CDR3 bases: TGTGCCAGCTCACAGCGTTCCGGGACAGGGGCGGATGGCTACACCTTC.

This CDR3 reads CASSQVGLANEQFF. The CDR3 DNA sequence: TGTGCCAGCAGCCAAGTTGGGCTAGCAAATGAGCAGTTCTTC. The chain uses TRBV4-2 and TRBJ2-1; a possible D gene is TRBD2 (5 bases). The CDR3 totals 14 residues. Germline loops: CDR1 LGHNA, CDR2 YNFKEQ. With 1 base removed from V and 7 bases from J, the gap between germline ends came to 11 bases.

This rearrangement joins TRBV30 to TRBJ2-5, with D possibly matching TRBD2 (5 bases). In germline, CDR1 is GTSNPN, CDR2 SVGIG (reference sequence). This CDR3 is 11 amino acids long. Trimming took 8 bases from V and 5 from J, leaving 12 bases between them. CDR3 sequence: CAGEIGETQYF. CDR3 DNA sequence: TGTGCCGGGGAGATTGGGGAGACCCAGTACTTC.

V usage is TRBV10-3 and J usage is TRBJ1-1; TRBD1 matches 8 bases. V trimming: 3 bases; J trimming: 4 bases; junction bases outside the gene matches: 4. In germline, CDR1 is ENHRY, CDR2 SYGVKD. The CDR3 spans 14 residues. The CDR3 nucleotides read TGTGCCATCAGTGACAGGGGGCTCGGCACTGAAGCTTTCTTT. This gives the protein CAISDRGLGTEAFF.

V and J are TRBV2 and TRBJ1-4; 8 nucleotides align to TRBD1. This CDR3 comprises 15 residues. The germline V gene has CDR1 SNHLY and CDR2 FYNNEI. The J segment lost 8 bases and the V segment lost 4 bases, leaving 9 bases of the junction unmatched. The CDR3: CASSARTGSAEKLFF. The CDR3 region has the DNA TGTGCCAGCAGTGCGAGGACAGGGTCTGCGGAAAAACTGTTTTTT.

The gene calls are TRBV6-4 and TRBJ2-7, with 7 positions matching TRBD1. Looked up from germline, CDR1 is MRHNA and CDR2 is SNTAGT. This CDR3 spans 16 amino acids. Trimming removed 6 bases from V and 4 bases from J; junction bases left unmatched: 15. CDR3 amino acids: CASRGQGVKGTYEQYF. The CDR3 region has the DNA TGTGCCAGCAGGGGGCAGGGGGTTAAAGGTACGTACGAGCAGTACTTC.

In DNA form, the CDR3 reads TGTGCCAGCAGTTTCCGACAGGGTCGGGACACCGGGGAGCTGTTTTTT. Encoded protein: CASSFRQGRDTGELFF. The chain couples TRBV28 to TRBJ2-2; 7 bases align to TRBD1. The length of the CDR3 is 16 residues. The J segment lost 3 bases and the V segment lost 3 bases, leaving 7 bases of the junction unmatched. Germline CDR1 MDHEN, CDR2 SYDVKM.

This rearrangement joins TRBV28 to TRBJ2-7; D perhaps matches TRBD2 (5 bases). The V and J ends lost 6 bases and 6 bases respectively, with 18 bases between them. Germline V gene sequence: CDR1 MDHEN, CDR2 SYDVKM. There are 14 residues in the CDR3. The CDR3 reads CASRSWASSGEQYF. The CDR3 bases are TGTGCCAGCAGGAGTTGGGCTAGCTCCGGCGAGCAGTACTTC.

A word on this clone: A junction boundary mismatches the germline segment, possibly from a read error. The chain has TRBV27 and TRBJ1-5; D is undetermined. The CDR3 sequence is 15 residues long. CDR1 is MNHEY, CDR2 SMNVEV, per germline (reference sequence). CDR3 sequence (DNA): TGTGCCAGCAATTTATCCCGGGGAAAAAATCAGCCCCAGCATTTT. Amino acid sequence: CASNLSRGKNQPQHF.

This chain joins TRBV11-2 and TRBJ2-7; TRBD2 aligns across 9 bases. The CDR3 extends over 15 amino acids. Germline V gene lookup returns CDR1 SGHAT and CDR2 FQNNGV. After removal of 0 bases from V and 4 bases from J, the junction contained 4 bases not matched to a gene. The CDR3 bases are TGTGCCAGCAGCTTAGATCCTAGCGGGATTTACGAGCAGTACTTC. It codes for CASSLDPSGIYEQYF.

V is TRBV10-3 and J is TRBJ2-1; 10 bases fit TRBD1. The CDR3 covers 13 residues. Germline V lookup: CDR1 ENHRY, CDR2 SYGVKD. V lost 7 bases and J lost 6; bases outside the gene matches: 3. Here the CDR3 reads CAIMGQGFNEQFF. CDR3 coding DNA: TGTGCCATCATGGGACAGGGGTTCAATGAGCAGTTCTTC.

The chain has TRBV11-3 and TRBJ2-7, with 10 bases aligning to TRBD1. This CDR3 contains 14 residues. The V gene end was trimmed by 5 bases and the J gene end by 6 bases; junction bases not matched to a gene: 7. Germline CDR1 and CDR2: SGHNT and YENEEA. The DNA for the CDR3 is TGTGCCAGCAGCGACGGGGACAGGGGACGCGAGCAGTACTTC. Amino acids: CASSDGDRGREQYF.

The chain recombines TRBV11-2 with TRBJ1-1, with 7 bases fitting TRBD1. The V gene end was trimmed by 5 bases and the J gene end by 0 bases; junction bases not matched to a gene: 6. In germline, CDR1 is SGHAT, CDR2 FQNNGV. This CDR3 is 15 amino acids long. CDR3 bases: TGTGCCAGCAGCCCGCAACAGGGGCTGAACACTGAAGCTTTCTTT. Protein: CASSPQQGLNTEAFF.

The chain is built from TRBV15 and TRBJ2-5; TRBD2 aligns across 7 bases. CDR3 length equals 15 residues. J lost 2 bases, V lost 5 bases, and 8 bases had no gene match. The germline gives CDR1 LNHNV, CDR2 YYDKDF (reference sequence). CDR3 loop: CATSDPRGGQETQYF. The CDR3, as DNA: TGTGCCACCAGCGACCCCCGGGGAGGGCAAGAGACCCAGTACTTC.